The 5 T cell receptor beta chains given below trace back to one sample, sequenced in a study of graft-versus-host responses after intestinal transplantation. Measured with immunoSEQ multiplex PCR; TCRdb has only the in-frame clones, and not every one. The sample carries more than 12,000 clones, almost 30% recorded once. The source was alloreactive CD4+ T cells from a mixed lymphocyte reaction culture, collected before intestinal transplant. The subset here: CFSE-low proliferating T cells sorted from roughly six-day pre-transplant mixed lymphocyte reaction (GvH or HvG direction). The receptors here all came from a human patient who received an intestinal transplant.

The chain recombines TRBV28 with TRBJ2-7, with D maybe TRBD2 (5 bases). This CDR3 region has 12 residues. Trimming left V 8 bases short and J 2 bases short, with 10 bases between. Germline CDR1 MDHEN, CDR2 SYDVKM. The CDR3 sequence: CASRTAAYEQYF. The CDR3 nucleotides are TGTGCCAGCCGGACTGCTGCCTACGAGCAGTACTTC.

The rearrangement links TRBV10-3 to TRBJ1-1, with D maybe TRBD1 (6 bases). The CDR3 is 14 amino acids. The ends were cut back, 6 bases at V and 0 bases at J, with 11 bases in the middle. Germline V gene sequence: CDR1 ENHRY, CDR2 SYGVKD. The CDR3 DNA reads TGTGCCATCAGAATCCGGGACATGAACACTGAAGCTTTCTTT. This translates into CAIRIRDMNTEAFF.

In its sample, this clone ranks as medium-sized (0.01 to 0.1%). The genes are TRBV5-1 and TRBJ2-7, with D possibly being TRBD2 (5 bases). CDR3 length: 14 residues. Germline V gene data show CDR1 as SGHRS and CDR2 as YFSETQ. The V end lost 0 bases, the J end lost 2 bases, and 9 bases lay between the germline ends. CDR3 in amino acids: CASSLAGRPYEQYF. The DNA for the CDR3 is TGCGCCAGCAGCTTGGCGGGAAGGCCCTACGAGCAGTACTTC. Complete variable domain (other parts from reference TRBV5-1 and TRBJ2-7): KAGVTQTPRYLIKTRGQQVTLSCSPISGHRSVSWYQQTPGQGLQFLFEYFSETQRNKGNFPGRFSGRQFSNSRSEMNVSTLELGDSALYLCASSLAGRPYEQYFGPGTRLTVT.

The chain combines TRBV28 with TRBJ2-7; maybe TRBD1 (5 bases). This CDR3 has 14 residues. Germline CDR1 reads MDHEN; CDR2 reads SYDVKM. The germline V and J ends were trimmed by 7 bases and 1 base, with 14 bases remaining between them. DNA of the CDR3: TGTGCCAGCACCCATAGACAGATTTCCTACGAGCAGTACTTC. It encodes CASTHRQISYEQYF.

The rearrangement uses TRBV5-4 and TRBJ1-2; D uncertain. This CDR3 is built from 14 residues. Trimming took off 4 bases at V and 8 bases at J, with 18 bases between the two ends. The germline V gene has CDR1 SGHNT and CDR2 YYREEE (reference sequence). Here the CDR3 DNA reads TGTGCCAGCAGCCTAGGGTTGCTAGGTAGCGGCTACACCTTC. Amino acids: CASSLGLLGSGYTF.